Detailed here is one T cell receptor beta chain. Antigen specificity is unknown. Data came from immunoSEQ multiplex PCR; TCRdb stores just in-frame clones and leaves some out. Of about 2.4 million clones detected, more than 90% appear once; the ten largest clones hold about 0.13%. The data originate from a study of shared clonotypes between healthy human individuals. General study points: The rarefaction results pointed to incomplete sorted-subset sequencing despite large depth.

Germline CDR1 MNHEY, CDR2 SMNVEV (reference sequence). Unmatched junction bases numbered 16, after V lost 5 bases and J lost 10 bases. The CDR3 consists of 17 residues. Specimen: naive CD4+ T cells sorted from blood. Subset of the sample: CD45RA+ positively selected. The chain carries TRBV27 and TRBJ2-1; 11 bases line up with TRBD1. The clonotype originates from a man younger than 35 in good health. The DNA for the CDR3 is TGTGCCAGCAGTAAAATCACCGGGACAGGGGGTCGAGGCGAGCAGTTCTTC. Translation: CASSKITGTGGRGEQFF.